The 4 T cell receptor beta chains below come from one sample, sequenced in a study of T cell changes during pregnancy in multiple sclerosis. The repertoire was sequenced with immunoSEQ multiplex PCR; TCRdb's copy has only in-frame clones and lacks some. The sample has over 90,000 clones; approximately 90% are singletons. The specimen was peripheral blood, collected after pregnancy. The receptors were sampled from a female donor with multiple sclerosis, enrolled in a pregnancy study.

This clone was seen only once. The chain carries TRBV4-3 and TRBJ2-2; maybe TRBD1 (6 bases). The CDR3 totals 14 residues. Germline CDR1 and CDR2: LGHNA and YSLEER. V was shortened by 4 bases and J by 0 bases, with 6 bases between the two germline ends. CDR3 residues: CASSPGANTGELFF. The CDR3, as DNA: TGCGCCAGCAGCCCAGGGGCGAACACCGGGGAGCTGTTTTTT.

In its sample, this clone was seen once. The rearrangement uses TRBV6-5 and TRBJ1-2; 8 bases map to TRBD1. With 0 bases clipped from V and 4 bases from J, the junction kept 4 bases outside the gene matches. Germline CDR1 MNHEY, CDR2 SVGAGI. The CDR3 totals 15 residues. DNA for the CDR3: TGTGCCAGCAGTTACTCTCAGGACAGGGCCTATGGCTACACCTTC. Protein sequence: CASSYSQDRAYGYTF.

Here the CDR3 reads CASSTGQLYGYTF. The CDR3 region has the DNA TGTGCCAGCAGTACCGGACAGCTCTATGGCTACACCTTC. The rearrangement joins TRBV2 to TRBJ1-2; D may be TRBD1 (6 bases). Per the germline V gene, CDR1 is SNHLY and CDR2 is FYNNEI. The CDR3 has 13 amino acids. Deletions cut 5 bases from V and 4 bases from J, with 11 bases between.

The V and J genes are TRBV4-2 and TRBJ1-4, with a tentative D call TRBD1 (6 bases). The germline gives CDR1 LGHNA, CDR2 YNFKEQ. This CDR3 has 17 residues. V was cut by 5 bases and J by 6 bases, with 22 bases left in between. CDR3 DNA sequence: TGTGCCAGCAGCGCCCGATTACAGGGAAGAAGGGATGAAAAACTGTTTTTT. The encoded protein is CASSARLQGRRDEKLFF.